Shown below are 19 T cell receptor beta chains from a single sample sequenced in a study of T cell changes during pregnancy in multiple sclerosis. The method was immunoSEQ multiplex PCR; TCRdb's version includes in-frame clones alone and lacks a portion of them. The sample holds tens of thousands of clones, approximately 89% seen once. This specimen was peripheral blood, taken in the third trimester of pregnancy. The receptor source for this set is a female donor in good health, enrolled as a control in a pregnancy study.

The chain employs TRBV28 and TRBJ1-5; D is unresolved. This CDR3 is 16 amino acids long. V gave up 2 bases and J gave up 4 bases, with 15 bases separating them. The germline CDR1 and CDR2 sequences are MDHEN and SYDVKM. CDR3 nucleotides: TGTGCCAGCAGTTTAGTCCGTGCACGAACTAATCAGCCCCAGCATTTT. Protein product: CASSLVRARTNQPQHF.

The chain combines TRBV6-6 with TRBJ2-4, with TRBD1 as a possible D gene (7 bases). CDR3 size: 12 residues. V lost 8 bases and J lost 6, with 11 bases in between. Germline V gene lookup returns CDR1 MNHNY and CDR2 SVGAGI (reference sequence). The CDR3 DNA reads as TGTGCCAGCGCGGGACAGCTAAACATTCAGTACTTC. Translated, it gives CASAGQLNIQYF.

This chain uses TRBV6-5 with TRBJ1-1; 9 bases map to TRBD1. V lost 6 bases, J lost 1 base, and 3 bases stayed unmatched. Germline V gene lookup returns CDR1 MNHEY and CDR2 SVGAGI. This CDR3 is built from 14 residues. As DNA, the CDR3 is TGTGCCAGCAGCCCGGACAGGGGGAACACTGAAGCTTTCTTT. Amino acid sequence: CASSPDRGNTEAFF.

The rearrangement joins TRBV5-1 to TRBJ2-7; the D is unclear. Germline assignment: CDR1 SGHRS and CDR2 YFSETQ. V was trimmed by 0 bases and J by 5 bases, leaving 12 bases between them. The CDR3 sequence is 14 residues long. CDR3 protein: CASSLGTNLDEQYF. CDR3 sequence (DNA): TGCGCCAGCAGCTTGGGCACAAATCTTGACGAGCAGTACTTC.

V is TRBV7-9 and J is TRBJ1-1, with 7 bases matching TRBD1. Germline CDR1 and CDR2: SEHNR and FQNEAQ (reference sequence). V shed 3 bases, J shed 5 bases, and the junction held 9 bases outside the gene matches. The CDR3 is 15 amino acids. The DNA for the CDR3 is TGTGCCAGCAGCTTTCTAACAGGGGCTGGGACTGAAGCTTTCTTT. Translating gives CASSFLTGAGTEAFF. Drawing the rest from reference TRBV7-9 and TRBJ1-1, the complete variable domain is DTGVSQNPRHKITKRGQNVTFRCDPISEHNRLYWYRQTLGQGPEFLTYFQNEAQLEKSRLLSDRFSAERPKGSFSTLEIQRTEQGDSAMYLCASSFLTGAGTEAFFGQGTRLTVV.

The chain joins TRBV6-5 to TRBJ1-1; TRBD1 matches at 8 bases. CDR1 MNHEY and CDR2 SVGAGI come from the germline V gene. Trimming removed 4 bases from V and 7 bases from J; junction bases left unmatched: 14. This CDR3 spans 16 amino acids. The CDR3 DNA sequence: TGTGCCAGCAGTTGGAGGCAGGGGGCTGCTCGGAGTGAAGCTTTCTTT. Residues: CASSWRQGAARSEAFF.

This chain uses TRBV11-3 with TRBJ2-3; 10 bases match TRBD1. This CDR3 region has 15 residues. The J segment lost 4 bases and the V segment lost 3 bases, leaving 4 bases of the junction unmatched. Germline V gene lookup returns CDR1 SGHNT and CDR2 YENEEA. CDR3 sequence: CASSFGQGDADTQYF. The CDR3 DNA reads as TGTGCCAGCAGCTTTGGACAGGGGGATGCAGATACGCAGTATTTT.

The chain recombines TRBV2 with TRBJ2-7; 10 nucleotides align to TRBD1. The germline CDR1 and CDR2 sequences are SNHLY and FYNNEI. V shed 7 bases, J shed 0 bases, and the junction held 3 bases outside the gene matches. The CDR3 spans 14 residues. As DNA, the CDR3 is TGTGCCAGCAAGGGACAGGGGTCCTCCTACGAGCAGTACTTC. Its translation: CASKGQGSSYEQYF.

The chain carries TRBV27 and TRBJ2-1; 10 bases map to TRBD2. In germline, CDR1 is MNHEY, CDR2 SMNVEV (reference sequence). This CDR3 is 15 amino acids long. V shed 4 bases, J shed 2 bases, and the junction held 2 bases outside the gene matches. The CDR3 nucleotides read TGTGCCAGCAGTTACCTAGCGGGGGCCTACAATGAGCAGTTCTTC. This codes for CASSYLAGAYNEQFF.

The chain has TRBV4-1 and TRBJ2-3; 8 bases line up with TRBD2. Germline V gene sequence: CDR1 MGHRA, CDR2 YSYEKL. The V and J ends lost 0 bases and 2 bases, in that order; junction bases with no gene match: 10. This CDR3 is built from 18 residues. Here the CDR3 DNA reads TGCGCCAGCAGCCAAGAAAGGCCTAGCGGGTTCCTCACAGATACGCAGTATTTT. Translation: CASSQERPSGFLTDTQYF.

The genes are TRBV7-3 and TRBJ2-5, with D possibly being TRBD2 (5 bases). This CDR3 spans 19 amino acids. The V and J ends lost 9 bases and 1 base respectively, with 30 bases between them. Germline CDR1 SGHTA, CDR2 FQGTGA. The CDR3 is CARGGGQEWNSATQETQYF. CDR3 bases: TGTGCCAGGGGCGGAGGTCAGGAGTGGAACTCCGCGACCCAAGAGACCCAGTACTTC.

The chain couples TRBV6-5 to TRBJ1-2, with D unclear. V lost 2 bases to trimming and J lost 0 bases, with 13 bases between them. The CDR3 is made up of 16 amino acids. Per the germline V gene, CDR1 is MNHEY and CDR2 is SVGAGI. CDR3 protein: CASSYPPGSPNYGYTF. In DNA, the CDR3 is TGTGCCAGCAGTTACCCTCCCGGTTCCCCTAACTATGGCTACACCTTC.

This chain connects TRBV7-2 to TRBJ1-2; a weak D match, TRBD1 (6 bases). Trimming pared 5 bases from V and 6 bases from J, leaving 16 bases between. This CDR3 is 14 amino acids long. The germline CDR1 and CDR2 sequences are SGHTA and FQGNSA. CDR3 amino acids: CASSPKGGIHGYTF. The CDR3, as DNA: TGTGCCAGCAGCCCAAAGGGGGGGATTCATGGCTACACCTTC. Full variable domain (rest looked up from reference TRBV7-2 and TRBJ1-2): GAGVSQSPSNKVTEKGKDVELRCDPISGHTALYWYRQSLGQGLEFLIYFQGNSAPDKSGLPSDRFSAERTGGSVSTLTIQRTQQEDSAVYLCASSPKGGIHGYTFGSGTRLTVV.

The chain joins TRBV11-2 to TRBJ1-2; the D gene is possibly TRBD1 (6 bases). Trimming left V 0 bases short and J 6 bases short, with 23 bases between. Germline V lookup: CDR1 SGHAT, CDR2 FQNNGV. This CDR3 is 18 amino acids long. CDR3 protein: CASSLELTGTYSTNGYTF. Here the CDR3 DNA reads TGTGCCAGCAGCTTAGAGTTGACAGGTACCTATTCAACGAATGGCTACACCTTC. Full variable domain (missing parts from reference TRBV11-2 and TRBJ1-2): EAGVAQSPRYKIIEKRQSVAFWCNPISGHATLYWYQQILGQGPKLLIQFQNNGVVDDSQLPKDRFSAERLKGVDSTLKIQPAKLEDSAVYLCASSLELTGTYSTNGYTFGSGTRLTVV.

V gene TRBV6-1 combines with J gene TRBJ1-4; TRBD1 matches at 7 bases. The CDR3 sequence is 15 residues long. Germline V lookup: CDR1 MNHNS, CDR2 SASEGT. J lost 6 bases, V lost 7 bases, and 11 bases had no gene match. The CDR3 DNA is TGTGCCAGCACCGCAGGTGGCAGGGGGGATGAAAAACTGTTTTTT. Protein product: CASTAGGRGDEKLFF.

This CDR3 reads CASSLNREGEQYF. CDR3 coding DNA: TGTGCCAGCAGCTTAAACAGGGAGGGCGAGCAGTACTTC. V and J are TRBV7-3 and TRBJ2-7; D possibly corresponds to TRBD2 (7 bases). The V gene lost 1 base and the J gene lost 6 bases, with 10 bases spanning the gap. CDR1 is SGHTA and CDR2 is FQGTGA in the germline V gene. The CDR3 totals 13 residues.

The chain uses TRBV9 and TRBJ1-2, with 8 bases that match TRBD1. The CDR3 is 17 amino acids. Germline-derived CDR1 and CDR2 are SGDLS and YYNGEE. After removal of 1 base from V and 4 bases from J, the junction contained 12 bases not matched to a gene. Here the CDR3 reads CASSVQPNFDRGYGYTF. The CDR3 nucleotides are TGTGCCAGCAGCGTACAACCGAATTTCGACAGGGGCTATGGCTACACCTTC.

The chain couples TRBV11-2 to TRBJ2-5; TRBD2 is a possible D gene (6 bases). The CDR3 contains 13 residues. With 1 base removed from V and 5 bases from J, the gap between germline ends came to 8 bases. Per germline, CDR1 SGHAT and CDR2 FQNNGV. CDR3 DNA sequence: TGTGCCAGCAGCTTAGGCGGGAAGGAGACCCAGTACTTC. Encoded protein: CASSLGGKETQYF.

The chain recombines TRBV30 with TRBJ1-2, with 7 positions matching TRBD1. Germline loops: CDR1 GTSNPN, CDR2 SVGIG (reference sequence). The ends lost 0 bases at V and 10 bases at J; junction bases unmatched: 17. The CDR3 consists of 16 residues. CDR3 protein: CAWSVLRWGTGDIYTF. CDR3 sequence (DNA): TGTGCCTGGAGTGTTTTAAGGTGGGGCACAGGGGACATCTACACCTTC.